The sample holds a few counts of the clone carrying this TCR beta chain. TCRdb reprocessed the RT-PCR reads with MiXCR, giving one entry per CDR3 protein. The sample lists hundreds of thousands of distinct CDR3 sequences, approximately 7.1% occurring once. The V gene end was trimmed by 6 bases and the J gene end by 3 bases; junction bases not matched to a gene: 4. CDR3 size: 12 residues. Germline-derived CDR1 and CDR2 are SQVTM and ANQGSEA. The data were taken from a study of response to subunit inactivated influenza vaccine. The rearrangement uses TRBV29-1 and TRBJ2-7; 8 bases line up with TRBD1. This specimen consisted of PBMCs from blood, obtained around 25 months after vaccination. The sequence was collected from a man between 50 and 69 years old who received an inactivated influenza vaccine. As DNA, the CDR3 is TGCAGCGTATATACAGGGGGCTACGAGCAGTACTTC. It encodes CSVYTGGYEQYF.